Below are 16 T cell receptor beta chains sequenced from a single sample in a study of cytomegalovirus exposure and HLA in healthy donors. The PCR made use of 60 Vbeta and 13 Jbeta primers. Sequenced by immunoSEQ multiplex PCR; TCRdb stores in-frame clones only, minus some. The table shows 140,000 to 150,000 clones, with about 80% occurring only once. The sequencing sample was made of PBMCs. The receptors stem from a man aged 35 to 55 in good health and CMV-seronegative.

The chain joins TRBV5-1 to TRBJ1-1; TRBD1 might be the D (6 bases). Between the trimmed V and J ends, which lost 4 bases and 0 bases, there was a span of 19 bases. Germline CDR1 SGHRS, CDR2 YFSETQ. This CDR3 region has 17 residues. The CDR3: CASSRISTGQMNTEAFF. For the CDR3, the DNA is TGCGCCAGCAGCCGGATTTCGACAGGTCAAATGAACACTGAAGCTTTCTTT.

This rearrangement joins TRBV27 to TRBJ2-1; D is unresolved. The CDR3 has 11 amino acids. Germline V lookup: CDR1 MNHEY, CDR2 SMNVEV (reference sequence). V was cut by 7 bases and J by 5 bases, with 6 bases left in between. The CDR3 region has the DNA TGTGCCAGCAATCGTAACAATGAGCAGTTCTTC. It translates to CASNRNNEQFF.

The V gene is TRBV7-3, the J gene TRBJ2-5; 7 bases are a match to TRBD2. The V and J ends lost 5 bases and 5 bases, in that order; junction bases with no gene match: 11. CDR1 is SGHTA and CDR2 is FQGTGA in the germline V gene. The CDR3 sequence is 15 residues long. CDR3 residues: CASSPLGGSDETQYF. DNA of the CDR3: TGTGCCAGCAGCCCCCTGGGGGGGTCGGATGAGACCCAGTACTTC.

The chain links TRBV9 to TRBJ2-7; 7 nucleotides match TRBD2. V lost 3 bases to trimming and J lost 0 bases; unmatched junction nucleotides: 6. The length of the CDR3 is 15 residues. CDR1 SGDLS and CDR2 YYNGEE come from the germline V gene. The CDR3 bases are TGTGCCAGCAGCGAGGGACTACTGAGCTCCTACGAGCAGTACTTC. This sequence encodes CASSEGLLSSYEQYF.

This chain links TRBV10-3 with TRBJ2-1; 9 bases match TRBD1. Per germline, CDR1 ENHRY and CDR2 SYGVKD. CDR3 length: 19 amino acids. V lost 0 bases, J lost 0 bases, and 9 bases stayed unmatched. The CDR3 loop is CAISESPGQGKGSYNEQFF. Written as DNA, the CDR3 is TGTGCCATCAGTGAGTCGCCGGGACAGGGTAAAGGCTCCTACAATGAGCAGTTCTTC.

The genes are TRBV6-1 and TRBJ1-1, with TRBD1 matching over 11 bases. V dropped 10 bases and J dropped 6; count of bases not matched to a gene: 10. CDR3 length: 14 residues. CDR1 is MNHNS, CDR2 SASEGT, per germline. CDR3: CATRTGGASAEAFF. The DNA for the CDR3 is TGTGCCACCCGGACAGGGGGCGCATCCGCTGAAGCTTTCTTT.

The rearrangement joins TRBV30 to TRBJ1-3; 7 bases map to TRBD1. The V segment lost 5 bases and the J segment 0 bases; nucleotides outside the gene matches: 7. CDR1 is GTSNPN, CDR2 SVGIG, per germline (reference sequence). The CDR3 is 15 amino acids. Here the CDR3 DNA reads TGTGCCTGGGCGACAGGGATTATCTCTGGAAACACCATATATTTT. Protein product: CAWATGIISGNTIYF.

The chain combines TRBV6-5 with TRBJ2-5; perhaps TRBD1 as D (5 bases). The last part of the DNA fits TRBJ2-7 better; the J call may be wrong. The CDR3 is made up of 14 amino acids. In germline, CDR1 is MNHEY, CDR2 SVGAGI. The CDR3 here is CASSYRIGDYEQYF. CDR3 nucleotides: TGTGCCAGCAGTTACAGGATAGGGGACTACGAGCAGTACTTC.

The chain has TRBV4-2 and TRBJ2-4; TRBD2 matches at 14 bases. The germline gives CDR1 LGHNA, CDR2 YNFKEQ. The CDR3 runs to 20 residues. The V segment lost 5 bases and the J segment 0 bases; nucleotides outside the gene matches: 12. The CDR3 DNA is TGTGCCAGCAGCGAGAGCGCCGGGACTAGCGGGGGACTAGCCAAAAACATTCAGTACTTC. Protein: CASSESAGTSGGLAKNIQYF.

J is TRBJ2-2 and V is TRBV9; tentatively, D is TRBD2 (6 bases). Trimming shortened V by 0 bases and J by 2 bases, and 8 bases separated the two germline ends. Germline loops: CDR1 SGDLS, CDR2 YYNGEE. The CDR3 length is 15 residues. The CDR3 DNA reads as TGTGCCAGCAGCGTAGCCGGGGGAAACACCGGGGAGCTGTTTTTT. Protein product: CASSVAGGNTGELFF.

This rearrangement joins TRBV6-1 to TRBJ1-6, with D hard to call. Germline V CDR1 and CDR2: MNHNS, SASEGT. CDR3 length equals 13 residues. V gave up 9 bases and J gave up 3 bases, with 9 bases separating them. CDR3 residues: CASKENYNSPLHF. The CDR3 DNA reads TGTGCCAGTAAAGAGAACTATAATTCACCCCTCCACTTT.

The J gene is TRBJ2-7, the V gene TRBV28, with 7 nucleotides matching TRBD2. This CDR3 is 16 amino acids long. V shed 7 bases, J shed 5 bases, and the junction held 17 bases outside the gene matches. CDR1 and CDR2 (germline): MDHEN, SYDVKM. The CDR3 DNA sequence: TGTGCCAGCAAATGGGAGCGGGGCAGGAAGTTCAACGAGCAGTACTTC. This sequence encodes CASKWERGRKFNEQYF.

This clone showed up just a few times. The chain has TRBV5-6 and TRBJ1-5; 8 positions agree with TRBD1. The CDR3 extends over 16 amino acids. Germline V gene lookup returns CDR1 SGHDT and CDR2 YYEEEE. V gave up 2 bases and J gave up 1 base; unmatched junction bases: 5. DNA for the CDR3: TGTGCCAGCAGCTTCACAGGGGGTAGGAGCAATCAGCCCCAGCATTTT. This sequence encodes CASSFTGGRSNQPQHF.

The chain uses TRBV6-5 and TRBJ2-7; D is undetermined. The CDR3 loop spans 13 amino acids. Germline CDR1 is MNHEY and CDR2 is SVGAGI. Trimming removed 2 bases from V and 4 bases from J, with 9 bases in between. CDR3 nucleotides: TGTGCCAGCAGTTACGTACAGTCGTACGAGCAGTACTTC. It translates to CASSYVQSYEQYF.

This CDR3 is CASSPRGQNYGYTF. CDR3 sequence (DNA): TGTGCCAGCAGCCCTAGGGGACAGAACTATGGCTACACCTTC. This chain joins TRBV5-6 and TRBJ1-2; TRBD1 matches 7 bases. The junction had 5 bases not matched to a gene; V was cut back by 4 bases and J by 2 bases. There are 14 residues in the CDR3. Germline CDR1 is SGHDT and CDR2 is YYEEEE.

The chain combines TRBV19 with TRBJ1-1, with D possibly TRBD1 on 5 matching bases. V gave up 9 bases and J gave up 0 bases, with 17 bases separating them. Germline V lookup: CDR1 LNHDA, CDR2 SQIVND (reference sequence). The CDR3 spans 15 residues. CDR3 amino acids: CASSGTYGMNTEAFF. For the CDR3, the DNA is TGTGCCAGCAGCGGGACGTATGGGATGAACACTGAAGCTTTCTTT.